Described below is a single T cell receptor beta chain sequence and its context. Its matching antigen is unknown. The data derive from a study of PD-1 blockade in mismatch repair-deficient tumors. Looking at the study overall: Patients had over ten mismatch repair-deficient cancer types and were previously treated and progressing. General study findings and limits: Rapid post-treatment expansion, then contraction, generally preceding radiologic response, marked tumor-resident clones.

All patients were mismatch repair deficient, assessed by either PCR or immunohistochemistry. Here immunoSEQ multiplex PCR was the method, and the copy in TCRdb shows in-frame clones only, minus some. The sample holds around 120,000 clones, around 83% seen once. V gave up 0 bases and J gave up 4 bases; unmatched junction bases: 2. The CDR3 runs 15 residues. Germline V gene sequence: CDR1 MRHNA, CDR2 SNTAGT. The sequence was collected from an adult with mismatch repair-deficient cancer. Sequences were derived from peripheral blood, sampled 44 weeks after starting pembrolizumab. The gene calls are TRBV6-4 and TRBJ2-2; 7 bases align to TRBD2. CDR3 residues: CASSDSTSSTGELFF. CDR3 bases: TGTGCCAGCAGTGACTCGACTAGCAGCACCGGGGAGCTGTTTTTT.